This is a list of T cell receptor beta chains from one sample in a study of blood T cells in healthy people across ages. TCRdb fed the 5' RACE reads into MiXCR, producing one record per CDR3 protein. The sample lists approximately 810,000 distinct CDR3 sequences, more than 25% seen once, with roughly 17% in the top ten. The specimen sequenced was blood. Receptor source: a woman older than 75 in good health. The CDR3 runs from the conserved cysteine through the conserved F or W. Fields, in order: V gene, clone size, D gene, J gene, CDR3 protein, CDR3 DNA. D genes are given only for firm matches. Clone size is not always given. Where it is, it says once, few, many or a class for expanded clones.

V gene: TRBV20-1
clone size: many
D gene: TRBD2
J gene: TRBJ2-1
CDR3 protein: CSARSGGGTSMNEQFF
CDR3 DNA: TGCAGTGCTAGGTCAGGTGGAGGGACTAGCATGAATGAGCAGTTCTTC

V gene: TRBV3-1
clone size: few
D gene: TRBD1
J gene: TRBJ1-6
CDR3 protein: CASRTGQGRSPLHF
CDR3 DNA: TGTGCCAGCAGGACGGGACAGGGGAGGTCACCCCTCCACTTT

V gene: TRBV6-6
clone size: -
D gene: -
J gene: TRBJ2-7
CDR3 protein: CVNGETASSYEQYF
CDR3 DNA: TGTGTCAACGGTGAGACAGCGAGCTCCTACGAGCAGTACTTC

V gene: TRBV20-1
clone size: many
D gene: TRBD1
J gene: TRBJ2-7
CDR3 protein: CSAPLRQGQYEQYF
CDR3 DNA: TGCAGTGCTCCTTTAAGACAGGGGCAGTACGAGCAGTACTTC

V gene: TRBV20-1
clone size: -
D gene: -
J gene: TRBJ2-3
CDR3 protein: CSATPQLTDTQYF
CDR3 DNA: TGCAGTGCTACTCCACAACTTACAGATACGCAGTATTTT

V gene: TRBV10-3
clone size: many
D gene: -
J gene: TRBJ2-5
CDR3 protein: CAISESLEAQYF
CDR3 DNA: TGTGCCATCAGTGAGTCTCTAGAGGCCCAGTACTTC

V gene: TRBV11-2
clone size: many
D gene: -
J gene: TRBJ2-3
CDR3 protein: CASSKMGLILTDTQYF
CDR3 DNA: TGTGCCAGCAGTAAGATGGGCCTTATCCTCACAGATACGCAGTATTTT

V gene: TRBV18
clone size: -
D gene: -
J gene: TRBJ2-1
CDR3 protein: CASSPPVGTGFYDEQFF
CDR3 DNA: TGTGCCAGCTCACCACCGGTCGGGACTGGATTTTACGATGAGCAGTTCTTC

V gene: TRBV12-3/TRBV12-4
clone size: -
D gene: -
J gene: TRBJ1-3
CDR3 protein: CASSLSGPDTIYF
CDR3 DNA: TGTGCCAGCAGTTTATCGGGACCGGACACCATATATTTT

V gene: TRBV20-1
clone size: -
D gene: -
J gene: TRBJ1-2
CDR3 protein: CSADPAKGTGYTF
CDR3 DNA: TGCAGTGCTGACCCAGCCAAGGGGACTGGCTACACCTTC

V gene: TRBV5-6
clone size: -
D gene: -
J gene: TRBJ2-2
CDR3 protein: CASSYQGSGELFF
CDR3 DNA: TGTGCCAGCAGCTACCAGGGGTCCGGGGAGCTGTTTTTT

V gene: TRBV3-1
clone size: -
D gene: -
J gene: TRBJ2-3
CDR3 protein: CASSQVIEITDTQYF
CDR3 DNA: TGTGCCAGCAGCCAAGTCATCGAGATAACAGATACGCAGTATTTT

V gene: TRBV24-1
clone size: many
D gene: -
J gene: TRBJ2-1
CDR3 protein: CATNVSAIPYNEQFF
CDR3 DNA: TGTGCCACCAACGTTAGCGCAATACCCTACAATGAGCAGTTCTTC

V gene: TRBV7-2
clone size: few
D gene: TRBD1
J gene: TRBJ2-3
CDR3 protein: CASSLGGTGITDTQYF
CDR3 DNA: TGTGCCAGCAGCTTAGGGGGGACAGGGATCACAGATACGCAGTATTTT

V gene: TRBV7-2
clone size: many
D gene: TRBD2
J gene: TRBJ2-1
CDR3 protein: CASSLGLGGGNNEQFF
CDR3 DNA: TGTGCCAGCAGCTTAGGTTTAGGCGGGGGAAACAATGAGCAGTTCTTC

V gene: TRBV5-1
clone size: many
D gene: -
J gene: TRBJ2-3
CDR3 protein: CASMRDTNTDTQYF
CDR3 DNA: TGCGCCAGCATGCGCGACACTAACACAGATACGCAGTATTTT

V gene: TRBV12-3/TRBV12-4
clone size: -
D gene: TRBD1
J gene: TRBJ2-1
CDR3 protein: CASSLGRVGQGNEQFF
CDR3 DNA: TGTGCCAGCAGTTTAGGTAGAGTCGGACAGGGGAATGAGCAGTTCTTC

V gene: TRBV5-1
clone size: few
D gene: TRBD2
J gene: TRBJ2-7
CDR3 protein: CASSGATSGRNEQYF
CDR3 DNA: TGCGCCAGCAGCGGGGCTACTAGCGGGAGGAATGAGCAGTACTTC

V gene: TRBV20-1
clone size: many
D gene: -
J gene: TRBJ2-7
CDR3 protein: CSARVLREQYF
CDR3 DNA: TGCAGTGCTAGAGTTTTGCGGGAGCAGTACTTC

V gene: TRBV7-2
clone size: -
D gene: -
J gene: TRBJ2-3
CDR3 protein: CASSLKDWQYF
CDR3 DNA: TGTGCCAGCAGCTTAAAAGATTGGCAGTATTTT

V gene: TRBV24-1
clone size: few
D gene: TRBD1
J gene: TRBJ2-3
CDR3 protein: CATSDQDRGLTDTQYF
CDR3 DNA: TGTGCCACCAGTGATCAGGACAGGGGGCTGACAGATACGCAGTATTTT

V gene: TRBV5-1
clone size: many
D gene: TRBD1
J gene: TRBJ1-1
CDR3 protein: CASSDGPGQVAFF
CDR3 DNA: TGCGCCAGCAGCGACGGACCGGGACAGGTCGCTTTCTTT

V gene: TRBV20-1
clone size: -
D gene: -
J gene: TRBJ1-1
CDR3 protein: CSALGSGGTEAFF
CDR3 DNA: TGCAGTGCCCTTGGCTCGGGGGGTACTGAAGCTTTCTTT

V gene: TRBV20-1
clone size: many
D gene: -
J gene: TRBJ2-4
CDR3 protein: CSAKGHDIQYF
CDR3 DNA: TGCAGTGCAAAGGGACATGACATTCAGTACTTC

V gene: TRBV5-1
clone size: -
D gene: TRBD1
J gene: TRBJ1-4
CDR3 protein: CASSSGDRGREKLFF
CDR3 DNA: TGCGCCAGCAGCTCAGGGGACAGGGGTAGAGAAAAACTGTTTTTT

V gene: TRBV28
clone size: many
D gene: -
J gene: TRBJ2-4
CDR3 protein: CASHTGKTRLAKNIQYF
CDR3 DNA: TGTGCCAGCCACACAGGGAAGACTCGGCTAGCCAAAAACATTCAGTACTTC

V gene: TRBV3-1
clone size: -
D gene: TRBD1
J gene: TRBJ2-7
CDR3 protein: CASSQGSGTGVFEQYF
CDR3 DNA: TGTGCCAGCAGCCAAGGCTCGGGGACAGGGGTTTTTGAGCAGTACTTC

V gene: TRBV6-6
clone size: once
D gene: TRBD1
J gene: TRBJ2-5
CDR3 protein: CASTGQGETQYF
CDR3 DNA: TGTGCCAGCACCGGACAGGGAGAGACCCAGTACTTC

V gene: TRBV6-2/TRBV6-3
clone size: many
D gene: TRBD2
J gene: TRBJ2-5
CDR3 protein: CASSWTSGEYQETQYF
CDR3 DNA: TGTGCCAGCAGCTGGACTAGCGGGGAGTACCAAGAGACCCAGTACTTC

V gene: TRBV9
clone size: many
D gene: -
J gene: TRBJ2-1
CDR3 protein: CASSVLAEGNEQFF
CDR3 DNA: TGTGCCAGCAGCGTTCTGGCGGAGGGGAATGAGCAGTTCTTC

V gene: TRBV20-1
clone size: many
D gene: -
J gene: TRBJ2-5
CDR3 protein: CSAKRVQETQYF
CDR3 DNA: TGCAGTGCTAAGCGGGTACAAGAGACCCAGTACTTC

V gene: TRBV7-2
clone size: many
D gene: -
J gene: TRBJ2-7
CDR3 protein: CASRAGAAYEQYF
CDR3 DNA: TGTGCCAGCAGGGCGGGGGCCGCCTACGAGCAGTACTTC

V gene: TRBV11-2
clone size: -
D gene: -
J gene: TRBJ2-5
CDR3 protein: CASSPNMRTQYF
CDR3 DNA: TGTGCCAGCAGCCCCAATATGCGGACCCAGTACTTC